This passage covers 14 T cell receptor beta chains from one sample sequenced in a study of blood T cell repertoires in COVID-19. Repertoires were generated with immunoSEQ multiplex PCR, while TCRdb's copy carries only in-frame clones and drops some. The table lists roughly 230,000 clones, approximately 89% of them singletons. The sample was peripheral blood. The receptors here all came from a woman between 40 and 55 years old who had recovered from COVID-19.

The chain links TRBV19 to TRBJ1-2, with a weak D call TRBD1 (6 bases). The germline CDR1 and CDR2 sequences are LNHDA and SQIVND (reference sequence). This CDR3 has 13 residues. V gave up 5 bases and J gave up 4 bases, with 11 bases separating them. The CDR3, as DNA: TGTGCCAGTAGTTCAGGACAGTCCTATGGCTACACCTTC. Translated: CASSSGQSYGYTF. The full variable domain, its missing parts supplied by reference TRBV19 and TRBJ1-2, is DGGITQSPKYLFRKEGQNVTLSCEQNLNHDAMYWYRQDPGQGLRLIYYSQIVNDFQKGDIAEGYSVSREKKESFPLTVTSAQKNPTAFYLCASSSGQSYGYTFGSGTRLTVV.

This chain connects TRBV7-3 to TRBJ1-2; D is unclear. The germline CDR1 and CDR2 sequences are SGHTA and FQGTGA. The CDR3 runs 15 residues. V lost 1 base and J 8 bases, leaving 17 bases between the germline ends. The CDR3 DNA reads TGTGCCAGCAGCTTAAGGACTACCCCAACGGGAGGCTACACCTTC. Protein: CASSLRTTPTGGYTF.

The gene calls are TRBV10-3 and TRBJ2-5; D remains ambiguous. This CDR3 is built from 14 residues. V was trimmed by 0 bases and J by 0 bases, leaving 5 bases between them. Germline values: CDR1 ENHRY, CDR2 SYGVKD. This chain's CDR3 is CAISESTDQETQYF. CDR3 sequence (DNA): TGTGCCATCAGTGAGTCTACAGACCAAGAGACCCAGTACTTC.

The chain has TRBV27 and TRBJ2-3; 12 bases line up with TRBD2. V trimming: 6 bases; J trimming: 5 bases; junction bases outside the gene matches: 6. The CDR3 runs to 15 residues. The germline CDR1 and CDR2 sequences are MNHEY and SMNVEV (reference sequence). This chain's CDR3 is CASSRLAGVIDTQYF. The DNA for the CDR3 is TGTGCCAGCAGCAGACTAGCGGGGGTGATAGATACGCAGTATTTT.

This clone was detected only once. V usage is TRBV7-8 and J usage is TRBJ2-7; D possibly corresponds to TRBD2 (5 bases). Trimming pared 3 bases from V and 0 bases from J, leaving 9 bases between. The CDR3 loop spans 14 amino acids. Per the germline V gene, CDR1 is SGHVS and CDR2 is FQNEAQ. CDR3 DNA: TGTGCCAGCAGCTTGAGACTAAACTCCTACGAGCAGTACGTC. Protein sequence: CASSLRLNSYEQYV.

This clone was picked up a small number of times. CDR3 DNA sequence: TGTGCCAGCAGCGGGACAGTGAACACCGGGGAGCTGTTTTTT. This gives the protein CASSGTVNTGELFF. The chain links TRBV9 to TRBJ2-2, with a weak D call TRBD1 (6 bases). Per the germline V gene, CDR1 is SGDLS and CDR2 is YYNGEE. Trimming took 3 bases from V and 1 from J, leaving 7 bases between them. This CDR3 contains 14 residues.

This chain links TRBV6-6 with TRBJ2-7; 8 bases agree with TRBD2. The V gene end was trimmed by 6 bases and the J gene end by 5 bases; junction bases not matched to a gene: 6. The CDR3 is made up of 13 amino acids. From germline, CDR1 is MNHNY and CDR2 SVGAGI (reference sequence). The CDR3: CASRIAGTDEQYV. DNA of the CDR3: TGTGCCAGCAGAATAGCGGGAACGGACGAGCAGTACGTC.

The J gene is TRBJ2-2, the V gene TRBV9, with D perhaps matching TRBD1 (5 bases). Germline lookup yields CDR1 SGDLS and CDR2 YYNGEE. This CDR3 spans 17 amino acids. Trimming removed 0 bases at V and 7 bases at J, with 19 bases between. CDR3 bases: TGTGCCAGCAGCGTAGCCCCCAGGGTCGGGCAGAGCGGGGAGCTGTTTTTT. This gives the protein CASSVAPRVGQSGELFF.

The rearrangement links TRBV7-9 to TRBJ1-2; 7 bases match TRBD1. The CDR3 totals 14 residues. The germline CDR1 and CDR2 sequences are SEHNR and FQNEAQ (reference sequence). The junction had 4 bases not matched to a gene; V was cut back by 4 bases and J by 2 bases. CDR3 nucleotide sequence: TGTGCCAGCAGCTCGACAGGGCAAAACTATGGCTACACCTTC. Amino acids: CASSSTGQNYGYTF.

J is TRBJ1-1 and V is TRBV27; D gene unclear. The germline gives CDR1 MNHEY, CDR2 SMNVEV (reference sequence). This CDR3 has 14 amino acids. Trimming pared 4 bases from V and 0 bases from J, leaving 9 bases between. The CDR3 sequence: CASSYSHMNTEAFF. CDR3 bases: TGTGCCAGCAGTTACAGCCATATGAACACTGAAGCTTTCTTT.

The chain employs TRBV6-5 and TRBJ1-6; 7 nucleotides match TRBD1. The V gene's germline CDR1 is MNHEY and CDR2 SVGAGI. V shed 0 bases and J 6 bases; nucleotides not matched to a gene: 2. The CDR3 sequence is 15 residues long. CDR3 DNA: TGTGCCAGCAGTTACTCCGGACAGGTTAATTCACCCCTCCACTTT. Its translation is CASSYSGQVNSPLHF.

The chain employs TRBV4-2 and TRBJ2-1; the match to TRBD2 covers 9 bases. V shed 4 bases, J shed 7 bases, and the junction held 5 bases outside the gene matches. The germline CDR1 and CDR2 sequences are LGHNA and YNFKEQ. This CDR3 comprises 14 residues. For the CDR3, the DNA is TGTGCCAGCAGCCGGGGCGGGGGGGAGAATGAGCAGTTCTTC. It translates to CASSRGGGENEQFF.

The rearrangement uses TRBV10-3 and TRBJ1-2; tentative D call: TRBD1 (6 bases). CDR3 length: 16 amino acids. Germline V gene lookup returns CDR1 ENHRY and CDR2 SYGVKD. Trimming took off 0 bases at V and 1 base at J, with 12 bases between the two ends. The CDR3 reads CAISESEQGVNYGYTF. The CDR3 DNA follows: TGTGCCATCAGTGAGTCCGAACAGGGTGTTAACTATGGCTACACCTTC.

Comments on this clone: The sample has other DNA sequences that encode this CDR3 too. V usage is TRBV18 and J usage is TRBJ1-1; D remains ambiguous. Trimming pared 2 bases from V and 3 bases from J, leaving 7 bases between. Germline V gene data show CDR1 as KGHSH and CDR2 as LQKENI. The length of the CDR3 is 13 residues. Here the CDR3 reads CASSPVEDTEAFF. The CDR3 region has the DNA TGTGCCAGCTCACCAGTCGAGGACACTGAAGCTTTCTTT.